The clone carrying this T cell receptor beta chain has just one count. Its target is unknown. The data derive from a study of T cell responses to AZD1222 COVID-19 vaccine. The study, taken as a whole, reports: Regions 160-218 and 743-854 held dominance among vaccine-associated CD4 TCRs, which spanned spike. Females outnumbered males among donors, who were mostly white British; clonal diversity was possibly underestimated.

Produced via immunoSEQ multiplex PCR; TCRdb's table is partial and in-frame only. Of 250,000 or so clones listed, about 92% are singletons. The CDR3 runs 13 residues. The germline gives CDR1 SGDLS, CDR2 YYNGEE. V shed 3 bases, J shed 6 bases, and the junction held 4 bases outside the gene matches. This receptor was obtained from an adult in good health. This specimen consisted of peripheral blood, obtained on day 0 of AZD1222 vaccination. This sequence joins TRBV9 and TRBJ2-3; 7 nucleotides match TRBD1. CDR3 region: CASSGRTGDTQYF. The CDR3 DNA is TGTGCCAGCAGCGGCAGGACAGGCGATACGCAGTATTTT.